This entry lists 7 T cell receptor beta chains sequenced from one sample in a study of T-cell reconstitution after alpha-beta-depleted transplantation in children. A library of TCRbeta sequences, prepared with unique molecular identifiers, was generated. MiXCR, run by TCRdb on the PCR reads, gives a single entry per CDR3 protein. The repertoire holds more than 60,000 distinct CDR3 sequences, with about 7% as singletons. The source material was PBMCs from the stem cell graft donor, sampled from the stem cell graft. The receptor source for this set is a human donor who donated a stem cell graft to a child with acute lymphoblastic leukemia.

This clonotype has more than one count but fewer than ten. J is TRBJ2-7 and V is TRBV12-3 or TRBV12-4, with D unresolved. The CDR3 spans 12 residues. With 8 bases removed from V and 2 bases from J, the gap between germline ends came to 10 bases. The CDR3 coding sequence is TGTGCCAGCGGGCCAGGTCCCTACGAGCAGTACTTC. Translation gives CASGPGPYEQYF.

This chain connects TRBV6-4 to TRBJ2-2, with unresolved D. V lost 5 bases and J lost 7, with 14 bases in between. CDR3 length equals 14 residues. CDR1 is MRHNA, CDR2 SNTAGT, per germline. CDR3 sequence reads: CASSLTSIGGELFF. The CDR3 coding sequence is TGTGCCAGCAGTCTTACAAGTATAGGCGGGGAGCTGTTTTTT.

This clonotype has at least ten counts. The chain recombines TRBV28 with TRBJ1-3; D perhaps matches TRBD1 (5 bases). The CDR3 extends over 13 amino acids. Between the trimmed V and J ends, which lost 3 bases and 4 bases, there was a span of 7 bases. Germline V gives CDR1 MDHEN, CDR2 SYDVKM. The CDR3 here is CASSFQGGNTIYF. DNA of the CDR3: TGTGCCAGCAGTTTCCAGGGAGGAAACACCATATATTTT.

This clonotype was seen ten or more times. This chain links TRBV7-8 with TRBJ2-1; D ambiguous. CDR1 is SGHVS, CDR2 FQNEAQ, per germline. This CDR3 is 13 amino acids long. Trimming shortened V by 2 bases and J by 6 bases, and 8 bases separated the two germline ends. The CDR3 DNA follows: TGTGCCAGCAGCTTACGACCGGGCAATGAGCAGTTCTTC. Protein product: CASSLRPGNEQFF.

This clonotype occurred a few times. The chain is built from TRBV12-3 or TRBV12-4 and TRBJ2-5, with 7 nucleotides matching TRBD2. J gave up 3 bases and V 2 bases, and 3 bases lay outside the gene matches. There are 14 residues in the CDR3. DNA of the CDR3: TGTGCCAGCAGTTTAACGGCGGGGGAAGAGACCCAGTACTTC. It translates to CASSLTAGEETQYF.

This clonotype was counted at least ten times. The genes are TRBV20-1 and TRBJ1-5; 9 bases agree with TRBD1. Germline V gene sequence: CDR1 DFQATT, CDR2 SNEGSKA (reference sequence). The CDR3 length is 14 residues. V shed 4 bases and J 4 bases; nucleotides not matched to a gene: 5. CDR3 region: CSANDRGRNQPQHF. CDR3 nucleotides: TGCAGTGCTAATGACAGGGGGAGGAATCAGCCCCAGCATTTT.

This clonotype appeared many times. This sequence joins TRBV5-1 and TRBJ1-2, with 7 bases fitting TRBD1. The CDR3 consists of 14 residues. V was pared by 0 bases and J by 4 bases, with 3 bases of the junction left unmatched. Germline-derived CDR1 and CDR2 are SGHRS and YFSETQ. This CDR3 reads CASSLEGGVYGYTF. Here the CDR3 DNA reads TGCGCCAGCAGCTTGGAAGGGGGCGTCTATGGCTACACCTTC.